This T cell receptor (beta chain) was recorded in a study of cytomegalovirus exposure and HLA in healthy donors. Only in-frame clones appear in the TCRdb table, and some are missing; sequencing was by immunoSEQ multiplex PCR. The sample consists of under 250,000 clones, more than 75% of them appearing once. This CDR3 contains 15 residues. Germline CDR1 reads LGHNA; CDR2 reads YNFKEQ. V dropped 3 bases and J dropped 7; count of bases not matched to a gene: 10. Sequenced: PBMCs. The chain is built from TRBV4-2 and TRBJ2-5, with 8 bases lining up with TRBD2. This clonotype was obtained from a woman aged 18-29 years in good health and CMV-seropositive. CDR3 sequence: CASSHRGEREGTQYF. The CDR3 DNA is TGTGCCAGCAGCCATCGAGGAGAACGGGAGGGGACCCAGTACTTC.